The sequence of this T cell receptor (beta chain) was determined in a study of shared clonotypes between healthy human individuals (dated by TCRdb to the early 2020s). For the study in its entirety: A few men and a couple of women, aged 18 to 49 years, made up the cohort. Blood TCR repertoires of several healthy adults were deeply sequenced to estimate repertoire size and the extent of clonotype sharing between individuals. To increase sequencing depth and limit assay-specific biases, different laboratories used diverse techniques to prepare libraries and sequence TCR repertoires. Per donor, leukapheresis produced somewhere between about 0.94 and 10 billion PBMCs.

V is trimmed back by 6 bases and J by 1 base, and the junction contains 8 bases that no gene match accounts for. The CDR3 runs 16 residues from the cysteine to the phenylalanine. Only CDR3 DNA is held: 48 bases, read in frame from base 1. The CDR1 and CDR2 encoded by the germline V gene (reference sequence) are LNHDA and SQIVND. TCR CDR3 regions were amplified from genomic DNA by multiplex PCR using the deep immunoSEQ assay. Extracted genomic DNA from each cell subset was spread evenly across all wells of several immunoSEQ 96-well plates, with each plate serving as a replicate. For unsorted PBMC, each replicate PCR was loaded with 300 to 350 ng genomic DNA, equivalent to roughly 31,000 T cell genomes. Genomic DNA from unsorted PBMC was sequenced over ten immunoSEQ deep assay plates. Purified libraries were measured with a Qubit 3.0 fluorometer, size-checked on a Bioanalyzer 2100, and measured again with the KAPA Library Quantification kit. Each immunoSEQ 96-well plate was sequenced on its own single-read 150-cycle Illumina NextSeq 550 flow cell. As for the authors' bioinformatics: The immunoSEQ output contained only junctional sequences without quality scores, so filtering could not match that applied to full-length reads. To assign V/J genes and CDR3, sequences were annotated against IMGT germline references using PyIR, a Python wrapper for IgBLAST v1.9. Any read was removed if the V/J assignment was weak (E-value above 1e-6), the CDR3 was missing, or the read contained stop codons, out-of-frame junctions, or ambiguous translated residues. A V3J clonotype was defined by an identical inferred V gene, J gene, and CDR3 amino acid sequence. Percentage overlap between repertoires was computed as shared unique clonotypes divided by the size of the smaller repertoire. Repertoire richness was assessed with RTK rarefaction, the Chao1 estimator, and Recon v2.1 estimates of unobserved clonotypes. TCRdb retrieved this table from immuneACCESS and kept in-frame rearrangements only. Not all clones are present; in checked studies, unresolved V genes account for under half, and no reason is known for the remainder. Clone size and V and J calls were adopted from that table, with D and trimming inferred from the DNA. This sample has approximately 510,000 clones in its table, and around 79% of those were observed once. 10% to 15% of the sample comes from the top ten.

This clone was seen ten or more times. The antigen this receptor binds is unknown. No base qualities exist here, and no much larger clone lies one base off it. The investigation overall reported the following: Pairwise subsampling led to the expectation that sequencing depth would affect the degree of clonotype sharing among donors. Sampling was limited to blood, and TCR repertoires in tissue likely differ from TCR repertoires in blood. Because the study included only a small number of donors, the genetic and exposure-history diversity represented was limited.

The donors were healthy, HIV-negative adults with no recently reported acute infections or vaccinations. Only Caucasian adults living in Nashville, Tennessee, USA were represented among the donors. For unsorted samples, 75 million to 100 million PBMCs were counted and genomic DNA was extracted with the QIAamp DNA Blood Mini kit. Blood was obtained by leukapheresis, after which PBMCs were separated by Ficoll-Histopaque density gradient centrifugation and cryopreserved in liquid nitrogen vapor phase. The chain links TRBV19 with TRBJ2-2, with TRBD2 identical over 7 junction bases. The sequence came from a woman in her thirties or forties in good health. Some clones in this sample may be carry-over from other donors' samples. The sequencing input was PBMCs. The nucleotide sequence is TGTGCCAGTAGCCGCCCGGCTAGCGGGAACACCGGGGAGCTGTTTTTT. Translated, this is CASSRPASGNTGELFF.